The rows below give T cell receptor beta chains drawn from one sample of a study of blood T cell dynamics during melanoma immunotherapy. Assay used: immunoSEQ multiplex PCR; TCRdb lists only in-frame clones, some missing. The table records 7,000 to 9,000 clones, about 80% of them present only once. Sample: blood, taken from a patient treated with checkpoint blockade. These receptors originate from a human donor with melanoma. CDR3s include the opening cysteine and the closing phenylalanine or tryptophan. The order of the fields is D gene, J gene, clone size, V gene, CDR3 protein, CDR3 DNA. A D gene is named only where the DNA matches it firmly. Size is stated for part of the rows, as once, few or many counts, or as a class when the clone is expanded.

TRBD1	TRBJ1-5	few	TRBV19	CATGTGNQPQHF	TGTGCCACCGGGACAGGGAATCAGCCCCAGCATTTT
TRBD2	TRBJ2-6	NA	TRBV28	CASSLPSGSGANVLTF	TGTGCCAGCAGTTTACCGAGCGGGAGTGGGGCCAACGTCCTGACTTTC
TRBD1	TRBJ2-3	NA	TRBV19	CASSVLTGGNTDTQYF	TGTGCCAGTAGTGTACTTACAGGGGGCAACACAGATACGCAGTATTTT
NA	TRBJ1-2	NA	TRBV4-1	CASSQASPSEYGYTF	TGCGCCAGCAGCCAAGCCTCTCCCTCCGAGTATGGCTACACCTTC
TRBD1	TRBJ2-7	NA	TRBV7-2	CASSLAGGAYEQYF	TGTGCCAGCAGCTTAGCAGGGGGCGCCTACGAGCAGTACTTC
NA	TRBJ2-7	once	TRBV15	CATSRDFEREQYF	TGTGCCACCAGCAGAGATTTCGAACGCGAGCAGTACTTC
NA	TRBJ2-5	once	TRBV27	CASSFTANLPQETQYF	TGTGCCAGCAGTTTTACGGCAAACTTACCCCAAGAGACCCAGTACTTC
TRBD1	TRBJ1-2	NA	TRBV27	CASSLLGQGASGYTF	TGTGCCAGCAGTTTACTGGGACAGGGGGCTAGTGGCTACACCTTC
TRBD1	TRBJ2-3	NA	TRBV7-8	CASSLGTGRTDTQYF	TGTGCCAGCAGCTTAGGGACAGGGAGAACAGATACGCAGTATTTT
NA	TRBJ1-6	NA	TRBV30	CARRQQGSYNSPLHF	TGTGCCCGTCGACAGCAGGGCTCCTATAATTCACCCCTCCACTTT
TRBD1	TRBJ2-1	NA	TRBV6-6	CASSTDRAYNEQFF	TGTGCCAGCAGTACGGACAGGGCCTACAATGAGCAGTTCTTC
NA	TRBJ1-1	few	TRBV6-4	CASSESVEASFEAFF	TGTGCCAGCAGTGAGTCAGTTGAGGCGTCGTTTGAAGCTTTCTTT
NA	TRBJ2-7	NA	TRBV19	CASPRGQGQYF	TGTGCCAGTCCCCGGGGACAAGGGCAGTACTTC
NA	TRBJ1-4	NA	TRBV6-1	CASNIRGEKLFF	TGTGCCAGCAATATCAGGGGCGAAAAACTGTTTTTT
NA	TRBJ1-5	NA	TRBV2	CASRISMSNQPQHF	TGTGCCAGCAGGATAAGTATGAGCAATCAGCCCCAGCATTTT
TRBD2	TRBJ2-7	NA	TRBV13	CASSSGLAGAEQYF	TGTGCCAGCAGCTCGGGACTAGCGGGGGCGGAGCAGTACTTC
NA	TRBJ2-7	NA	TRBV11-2	CASSLFPSVERQAYEQYF	TGTGCCAGCAGCTTATTCCCCTCGGTGGAGCGTCAAGCCTACGAGCAGTACTTC
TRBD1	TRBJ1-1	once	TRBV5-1	CASSLGDSYTNTEAFF	TGCGCCAGCAGCTTGGGGGACAGCTACACGAACACTGAAGCTTTCTTT
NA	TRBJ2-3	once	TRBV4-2	CASSQASGGATDTQYF	TGTGCCAGCAGCCAAGCGTCAGGCGGAGCTACAGATACGCAGTATTTT
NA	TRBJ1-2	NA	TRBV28	CASNTPVGGRGHGYTF	TGTGCCAGCAATACACCGGTAGGGGGGCGCGGACATGGCTACACCTTC
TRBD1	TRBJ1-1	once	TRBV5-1	CASSLTTGKNTEAFF	TGCGCCAGCAGCTTGACGACAGGGAAGAACACTGAAGCTTTCTTT
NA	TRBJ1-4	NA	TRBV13	CASSLTSGAKLFF	TGTGCCAGCAGCTTAACCTCAGGCGCAAAACTGTTTTTT
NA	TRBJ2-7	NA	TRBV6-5	CASSYGGARYEQYF	TGTGCCAGCAGTTACGGGGGCGCGCGGTACGAGCAGTACTTC
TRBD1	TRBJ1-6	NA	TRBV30	CAWSGTGGASPLHF	TGTGCCTGGAGTGGAACAGGGGGCGCATCACCCCTCCACTTT
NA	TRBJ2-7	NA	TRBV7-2	CASSLTGSYGQYF	TGTGCCAGCAGCTTAACAGGGTCCTACGGGCAGTACTTC
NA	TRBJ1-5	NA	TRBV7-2	CASRPNGRQPQHF	TGTGCCAGCAGACCCAATGGGCGCCAGCCCCAGCATTTT
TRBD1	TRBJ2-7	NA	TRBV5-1	CASSRGTGAYEQYF	TGCGCCAGCAGCCGGGGGACAGGGGCCTACGAGCAGTACTTC
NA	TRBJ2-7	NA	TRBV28	CASSLPSPYEQYF	TGTGCCAGCAGTTTACCTAGTCCCTACGAGCAGTACTTC
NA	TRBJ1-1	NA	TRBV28	CASAQRWGLDTEAFF	TGTGCCAGCGCCCAACGTTGGGGTTTGGACACTGAAGCTTTCTTT
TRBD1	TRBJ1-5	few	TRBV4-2	CASSHFDRDNQPQHF	TGTGCCAGCAGCCACTTTGACAGGGATAATCAGCCCCAGCATTTT
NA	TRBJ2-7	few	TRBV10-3	CAISESSGANEQYF	TGTGCCATCAGTGAGTCATCGGGAGCCAACGAGCAGTACTTC
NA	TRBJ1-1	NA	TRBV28	CASRDSGRMNTEAFF	TGTGCCAGCCGGGACTCCGGCCGCATGAACACTGAAGCTTTCTTT
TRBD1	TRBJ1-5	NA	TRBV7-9	CASSPDRGQPQHF	TGTGCCAGCAGCCCCGACAGGGGCCAGCCCCAGCATTTT